This TCR beta chain is drawn from a study of blood T cell repertoires in COVID-19. About the study: Samples of COVID-19 (acute and convalescent) were obtained from the United States, Italy and Spain. PBMCs, B-cell-depleted T cells, or T cells provided the cDNA or gDNA that made up the material.

The CDR3 consists of 15 residues. Per germline, CDR1 SGHNT and CDR2 YYREEE (reference sequence). The V and J ends lost 7 bases and 3 bases, in that order; junction bases with no gene match: 10. Authors' analysis steps: Amplified reference gene primers provided the basis for estimating nucleated cell counts. Sequencing used immunoSEQ multiplex PCR; TCRdb keeps in-frame clones, though not all of them. D and trimming come from the DNA, and the V and J calls and clone size come from that table. The table includes approximately 260,000 clones, approximately 83% detected once. The specimen sequenced was peripheral blood. This sequence was found in a woman between 70 and 85 years old with acute or convalescent COVID-19. This chain connects TRBV5-4 to TRBJ1-2; 9 bases are shared with TRBD1. The CDR3 DNA follows: TGTGCCAGCCGTTCAGTTGGGGACAGGGACTATGGCTACACCTTC. Translating it yields CASRSVGDRDYGYTF.